This T cell receptor beta chain is drawn from a study of cytomegalovirus exposure and HLA in healthy donors (dated by TCRdb to between 2016 and 2019). About the investigation overall: An earlier analysis of roughly 500 of the donors reported 276 Gb of sequence data and around 120 million unique TCR beta sequences obtained from some 200 million T cells. Roughly 300 gigabases of sequencing data and approximately 91 million unique TCR sequences made up an early release that covered approximately 620 HLA-typed donors. Of the roughly 410 genotyped donors, approximately 81% were placed in the genetic ancestry cluster associated with self-reported Caucasian donors. The study aimed to test whether cataloging public T cell receptors could reveal signatures of past pathogen exposure. The T cell repertoires of under 750 subjects were profiled by immunosequencing and related to cytomegalovirus serostatus. In addition to the first cohort of several hundred subjects, a separate validation cohort of 120 different subjects was used. To predict cytomegalovirus infection status, the study combined high-throughput TCR immunosequencing, statistical association of individual TCRs with disease status, and machine learning. A later analysis re-examined previously published TCR beta repertoires from over 500 donors and added high-resolution HLA genotyping to investigate patterns of TCR occurrence. Rather than drawing on any new phenotypic data, the later analysis identified candidate immune exposures from TCR beta sequences and the way those sequences occurred across donors. An earlier analysis of around 540 of the donors applied high-throughput TCR beta sequencing to assess whether each TCR beta V gene segment acted as functional or pseudogenic. Donor age, sex, ethnicity and CMV serostatus were compiled alongside the repertoire data. Genome-wide SNP genotypes for about 60% of the roughly 670 donors were used in a later genetic analysis, which treated that subset as a discovery cohort. Every discovery cohort repertoire had been produced on one sequencing platform. HLA typing included class I and class II loci at four-digit resolution. The number of typed donors differed by locus: roughly 629-630 for A, B, C, DRB1 and DQB1; roughly 510 for DQA1; 606 for DPA1; and some 470 for DPB1. A few DR-DQ haplotypes were treated as single units for association and clustering because of strong linkage in the cohort. Among about 410 genotyped donors of the cohort, an average of around 240,000 unique TCR beta nucleotide sequences was sequenced per donor, of which 15% to 20% were non-productive.

Overall study outcomes, separate from this receptor: Some 15 rarely observed V segments, including chromosome 9 orphons, were excluded from the earlier analysis of approximately 500 of the donors because counts were too low. An earlier analysis of 450 to 750 of the donors showed that most TCR beta V segments appeared in productive rearrangements either about 90% or about 30% of the time, which broadly matched IMGT annotations. The study gave a list of 150 to 200 TCR beta chains associated with cytomegalovirus. The classifier was reported to diagnose cytomegalovirus status with high specificity and sensitivity in both the original and validation cohorts. Some IMGT-functional V segments, including TRBV6-2 and TRBV6-3, could not be told apart with the 87-base-pair reads, so those segments were excluded. Specific HLA alleles were associated with 15,000 to 20,000 TCR beta sequences at a false discovery rate of 0.05 in a later analysis. A later analysis found that most CMV-associated TCR beta chains appeared HLA-restricted, with HLA associations seemingly driven largely by CMV exposure. According to a later analysis, parvovirus B19, influenza, CMV and Epstein-Barr virus appeared linked to several top co-occurrence clusters. A later genetic analysis reported fewer N-insertions in productive TCRs among donors in an Asian-associated ancestry cluster than the roughly 720-donor mean. An association between a missense DCLRE1C variant and V-gene and J-gene trimming of TCR beta chains was found in a later genetic analysis and replicated in an independent cohort. Because HLA typing was missing for some donors at each locus, association tests included only the typed subset. Immune exposure information for the cohort was limited to CMV serostatus. Across donors, most TCR sequences were observed very rarely, whereas some public TCRs were present in many individuals. A further reported finding was that TCR beta sequences accurately predicted the HLA-A and HLA-B alleles for most subjects in the first cohort. Assigning TCR associations to individual alleles was difficult when HLA alleles, especially DR and DQ, strongly co-occurred. Sequencing depth was assumed to be roughly uniform across donors in the presence/absence analyses, though that assumption may not hold. Compared with equally common non-associated chains, HLA-associated TCR beta chains in a later analysis were more clonally expanded and had lower generation probabilities. The sequencing pipeline was judged likely to have produced a cluster of highly shared sequence variants as a technical artifact. The cohort was sequenced for TCR beta chains only, and without alpha or paired-chain data the features that could be detected were limited. According to a later analysis, TCR association rates differed among HLA loci, with DRB1 alleles showing the most associated TCRs and HLA-C alleles showing the fewest. Linkage disequilibrium might explain the correlated functional status among segregating V segments, but an unknown experimental factor could not be excluded. It was suggested by the authors that the approach could potentially be generalized to other disease states and immunological phenotypes. In vitro tests confirmed that a few of the cytomegalovirus-associated TCR beta chains recognize cytomegalovirus antigens.

CDR1 and CDR2, per the germline V gene, are SQVTM and ANQGSEA. The CDR3 spans 12 residues, from the cysteine through the phenylalanine. Just CDR3 DNA is preserved here, 36 bases in frame from base 1. V drops 4 bases and J drops 2 bases, leaving 9 bases in between. In total, 600 or so healthy bone marrow donors made up the cohort. At the time of sampling, all cohort members were nominally healthy, though unrecorded immune exposures were likely present. The donor tested CMV seropositive, placing the donor among the 289 seropositive members of the cohort. Every donor gave a peripheral blood sample, and the peripheral blood mononuclear cells from that sample were used for TCR beta sequencing. The Qiagen DNeasy Blood Extraction Kit was used to extract genomic DNA from the blood cell samples. The library was prepared using the immunoSEQ multiplex PCR assay. For the multiplex PCR, a mixture combining 60 forward primers for TCR Vbeta segments and 13 reverse primers for TCR Jbeta segments was used. The CDR3 region of rearranged TCR beta genes was amplified from genomic DNA by a multiplex PCR assay. On the Illumina HiSeq System, the amplified TCR beta libraries were sequenced as 87-base-pair reads. Concerning the study's data processing: A later analysis tallied about 77 million unique TCR beta chains across the 640 or so repertoires, and around 12 million of those chains were shared by two or more donors. To remove PCR and sequencing errors, raw reads were error-corrected and collapsed into unique sequences using a nearest-neighbor algorithm that merged closely related sequences. CDR3 sequences were aligned to IMGT reference sequences to assign V, D and J gene segments. For a sequence to be retained, at least a six-nucleotide match to both a V gene segment and a J gene segment was required. Rearrangements were classified as productive when the CDR3 lacked stop codons and remained in frame with V and J, and all other rearrangements were classified as non-productive. CDR3 was defined by IMGT convention, running from the second conserved V-encoded cysteine to the conserved J-encoded phenylalanine. The earlier analysis of some 550 of the donors excluded any sequence lacking an unambiguous match to a single V gene segment. An earlier analysis of 587 of the donors classified V segments as functional when productive rearrangements were above 56.7% and as segregating when the standard deviation between donors was above 5%. A statistical classification framework was built for diagnosing cytomegalovirus status from the catalog of TCR beta chain sequences. A later analysis assigned V and J genes by comparing TCR nucleotide sequences with IMGT/GENE-DB human TR gene sequences. The TCRdist pipeline was used in a later analysis to assign CDR3 sequences and most-parsimonious VDJ recombination scenarios. In a later analysis, each TCR beta chain was defined by its CDR3 amino acid sequence together with its V-gene family, and reads without a unique V-gene family were excluded. A later analysis removed several hundred highly shared, low-generation-probability nucleotide sequences to deal with suspected cross-contamination and a sequencing artifact. For each public chain, a later analysis derived a clonal expansion index from normalized ranks of inferred template counts within each repertoire. A later analysis computed generation probabilities with a VDJ recombination model fitted to out-of-frame rearrangements, and checked the results against IGoR. In a later analysis, TCR-TCR, TCR-HLA and TCR-CMV co-occurrence was scored with hypergeometric tests, and a repertoire-size bias correction was applied to TCR pairs. False discovery rates were estimated in a later analysis by permuting HLA or CMV assignments 20 times. In a later analysis, co-occurring TCRs were grouped with DBSCAN, and TCRdist sequence similarity was added when clustering was performed within HLA-allele-positive subsets. Repertoires with fewer than 30,000 or more than 120,000 public chains, plus five repertoires with anomalous nucleotide sharing, were excluded from co-occurrence clustering. TCRdb's version of the immuneACCESS table is confined to in-frame rearrangements and falls short of the full clone set. An unresolved V gene accounts for under half of the shortfall where checked; the remainder is of unknown origin. V and J calls and clone size are copied from that table; D and trimming were computed from the DNA. This sample lists some 85,000 clones; nearly 80% were detected once. The biggest ten clones account for around 4.6% of the sample.

As for this clone: This receptor's antigen is unknown. It has no much larger one-base neighbor in the sample; base qualities were not kept.

This receptor was identified in a woman in her 40s in good health and CMV-seropositive. The sequence joins TRBV29-1 to TRBJ2-7; possibly the D gene is TRBD1, per 5 matching bases. The sequencing input was PBMCs. For the CDR3, the sequence is CSVARAPYEQYF. The sequence in DNA is TGCAGCGTTGCCAGGGCGCCCTACGAGCAGTACTTC.